The subject of this entry is one T cell receptor beta chain. Its specific antigen is unknown. No much larger clone is present one base from it, and per-base qualities are unavailable. These data belong to a study of blood T cell repertoires in COVID-19 (dated by TCRdb to about 2020). A note on the overall study: The collaborator samples originated in the United States, Italy and Spain and spanned the acute and convalescent phases of COVID-19. The prospective study material was composed of cDNA or gDNA derived from T cells, B-cell-depleted T cells, or PBMCs. Subjects who had been exposed to COVID-19, were actively infected with it, or had recovered from it provided the deeply sampled blood TCRbeta repertoires that made up the dataset. A freely available public database, intended as a resource for researchers studying the immune response to SARS-CoV-2, is where the repertoires were released. The samples were drawn from the first 160 participants of the ongoing ImmuneRACE study and from over a thousand subjects provided by 6 global collaborators. The sample metadata nearly always contained a de-identified subject ID, COVID-19 status, age in years and sex. HLA class I and class II types, where available, came from metadata supplied by the sample provider rather than from assay-based typing. What the research found in general, with its limitations: How much clinical and demographic metadata was included differed by source and by participant, and the metadata was provided uncurated.

Taken from the germline V gene, the CDR1 and CDR2 loops are SQVTM and ANQGSEA. For this chain, trimming is 4 bases at the V end and 1 base at the J end, and the number of junction bases without a gene match is 8. Taken from cysteine to phenylalanine, the CDR3 has 15 residues. The kept DNA is CDR3 alone, 45 bases in frame from the first base. A second Seattle source provided samples from volunteer blood donors who had recovered from COVID-19. Whole blood was collected in K2EDTA tubes by collaborating institutions according to the institutions' own protocols. For TCRbeta analysis, collaborators shipped samples as frozen whole blood, isolated PBMCs, or DNA extracted from either of those sample types. TCRbeta CDR3 regions were amplified from genomic DNA using the immunoSEQ Assay, a bias-controlled multiplex PCR. From the authors' description of their analysis: Within the assay, amplification of reference gene primers was used to estimate how many nucleated cells each sample contained. To quantify the absolute abundance of each unique TCRbeta CDR3 rearrangement, sequence reads were collapsed and filtered. For each sample, productive Simpson clonality was calculated by taking the square root of Simpson's diversity index across productive rearrangements. The table comes from immuneACCESS by way of TCRdb, which keeps in-frame sequences with V and J called. Part of the clones is missing from these tables; in studies checked, under half for an unresolved V gene and the rest for unknown reasons. Clone size and V and J calls were adopted from that table, with D and trimming inferred from the DNA. In this sample the table shows some 240,000 clones, 75% to 85% of which occur a single time. Together, the top ten hold about 1.5% of the sample.

The source material was peripheral blood. The receptor chain draws on TRBV29-1 and TRBJ1-1, with 8 junctional bases fitting TRBD1. This TCR derives from a woman aged 40 to 50 who had recovered from COVID-19. The CDR3 in this case is CSVVHGQGSNTEAFF. In nucleotides, the sequence is TGCAGCGTTGTTCACGGACAGGGTTCGAACACTGAAGCTTTCTTT. Full variable domain (CDR3 extended with the reference TRBV29-1 and TRBJ1-1 proteins): SAVISQKPSRDICQRGTSLTIQCQVDSQVTMMFWYRQQPGQSLTLIATANQGSEATYESGFVIDKFPISRPNLTFSTLTVSNMSPEDSSIYLCSVVHGQGSNTEAFFGQGTRLTVV.